This entry lists 24 T cell receptor beta chains sequenced from one sample in a study of blood T cell repertoires in COVID-19. Assay: immunoSEQ multiplex PCR; the TCRdb copy retains only in-frame clones and omits some. The sample yields under 250,000 clones, approximately 90% seen once. Sequenced: peripheral blood. The receptors here all came from a woman in her 40s with acute or convalescent COVID-19.

The rearrangement joins TRBV5-6 to TRBJ2-2; 9 bases are shared with TRBD1. This CDR3 is built from 15 residues. Trimming cost V 0 bases and J 5 bases; bases outside gene matches: 2. Per germline, CDR1 SGHDT and CDR2 YYEEEE. The CDR3 loop reads CASSLGTGVTGELFF. Here the CDR3 DNA reads TGTGCCAGCAGCTTGGGGACAGGGGTTACCGGGGAGCTGTTTTTT.

This chain links TRBV19 with TRBJ1-5, with 11 nucleotides matching TRBD1. CDR3 length: 16 amino acids. Germline values: CDR1 LNHDA, CDR2 SQIVND (reference sequence). Germline trimming cut 4 bases from V and 7 bases from J; bases unmatched to any gene: 9. CDR3 sequence: CASSKGTGGRLQPQHF. The CDR3 nucleotides are TGTGCCAGTAGTAAGGGGACAGGGGGTCGTCTGCAGCCCCAGCATTTT.

This sequence joins TRBV6-5 and TRBJ1-2; no clear D. Germline assignment: CDR1 MNHEY and CDR2 SVGAGI. Trimming took 2 bases from V and 8 from J, leaving 15 bases between them. The CDR3 covers 14 residues. The CDR3 spells CASSYRKIWSGYTF. The CDR3 bases are TGTGCCAGCAGTTACAGAAAGATATGGAGCGGCTACACCTTC.

The chain joins TRBV6-1 to TRBJ1-2, with D perhaps matching TRBD1 (6 bases). CDR3 length: 14 residues. V shed 0 bases and J shed 4 bases, with 9 bases lying between them. Germline CDR1 MNHNS, CDR2 SASEGT. The CDR3 is CASSEARTVYGYTF. The CDR3 nucleotides are TGTGCCAGCAGTGAAGCCCGGACAGTCTATGGCTACACCTTC.

The chain employs TRBV7-3 and TRBJ1-2; tentatively, D is TRBD1 (6 bases). CDR3 size: 12 residues. The germline V gene has CDR1 SGHTA and CDR2 FQGTGA. The V end was cut by 4 bases, the J end by 6 bases, with 9 bases between. The CDR3 protein is CASSSPGDGYTF. As DNA, the CDR3 is TGTGCCAGCAGCTCCCCAGGGGATGGCTACACCTTC. Drawing the rest from reference TRBV7-3 and TRBJ1-2, the complete variable domain is GAGVSQTPSNKVTEKGKYVELRCDPISGHTALYWYRQSLGQGPEFLIYFQGTGAADDSGLPNDRFFAVRPEGSVSTLKIQRTERGDSAVYLCASSSPGDGYTFGSGTRLTVV.

V usage is TRBV29-1 and J usage is TRBJ2-1; 9 bases align to TRBD2. The CDR3 is 13 residues long. V was clipped by 7 bases and J by 0 bases; unmatched bases: 1. Germline CDR1 is SQVTM and CDR2 is ANQGSEA. CDR3: CSGSGSSYNEQFF. CDR3 DNA: TGCAGCGGTAGCGGGAGCTCCTACAATGAGCAGTTCTTC.

The rearrangement links TRBV2 to TRBJ1-3, with 7 positions matching TRBD1. Germline V lookup: CDR1 SNHLY, CDR2 FYNNEI. The CDR3 extends over 13 amino acids. V gave up 9 bases and J gave up 4 bases; unmatched junction bases: 6. CDR3: CARGGQNGNTIYF. As DNA, the CDR3 is TGTGCCAGGGGGGGACAGAACGGAAACACCATATATTTT.

The V and J genes are TRBV27 and TRBJ2-1; a weak D match, TRBD1 (6 bases). The CDR3 length is 15 residues. CDR1 and CDR2 from the germline V gene are MNHEY and SMNVEV (reference sequence). V was shortened by 2 bases and J by 3 bases, with 11 bases between the two germline ends. This CDR3 reads CASSLGAGDYNEQFF. The CDR3, as DNA: TGTGCCAGCAGTTTAGGAGCAGGGGACTACAATGAGCAGTTCTTC.

The rearrangement links TRBV3-1 (or the pseudogene TRBV3-2) to TRBJ2-4; no firm D call. The CDR3 spans 15 residues. Germline V gene lookup returns CDR1 LGHDT and CDR2 YNNKEL (reference sequence). Trimming stripped 4 bases from V and 9 bases from J, with 19 bases between. CDR3 DNA sequence: TGTGCCAGCAGCCCGAGCAGGAAGGTAGATGGCATTCAGTACTTC. Encoded protein: CASSPSRKVDGIQYF.

The chain links TRBV3-1 (or the pseudogene TRBV3-2) to TRBJ1-3, with 7 bases identical to TRBD1. CDR1 and CDR2 (germline): LGHDT, YNNKEL (reference sequence). This CDR3 contains 15 residues. V lost 4 bases to trimming and J lost 2 bases; unmatched junction nucleotides: 5. The chain's CDR3 is CASSLGDRAGNTIYF. CDR3 coding DNA: TGTGCCAGCAGCCTCGGGGACAGAGCTGGAAACACCATATATTTT.

The sample holds one count of this clone. The chain couples TRBV27 to TRBJ1-5; D gene unclear. There are 14 residues in the CDR3. Trimming stripped 5 bases from V and 2 bases from J, with 10 bases between. The germline CDR1 and CDR2 sequences are MNHEY and SMNVEV (reference sequence). Written as DNA, the CDR3 is TGTGCCAGCAGTCGCTCTGAGGGCAATCAGCCCCAGCATTTT. It specifies CASSRSEGNQPQHF.

This chain links TRBV5-1 with TRBJ2-1, with a weak D call TRBD1 (6 bases). CDR1 is SGHRS, CDR2 YFSETQ, per germline. CDR3 length: 14 residues. V was trimmed by 1 base and J by 5 bases, leaving 10 bases between them. This CDR3 is CASSLLGADNEQFF. CDR3 DNA sequence: TGCGCCAGCAGCTTGCTGGGGGCCGACAATGAGCAGTTCTTC.

The chain links TRBV19 to TRBJ1-1; the D gene is possibly TRBD1 (6 bases). This CDR3 region has 14 residues. V was shortened by 6 bases and J by 6 bases, with 17 bases between the two germline ends. CDR1 is LNHDA, CDR2 SQIVND, per germline (reference sequence). CDR3 amino acids: CASRPQGGKPEAFF. The CDR3 bases are TGTGCCAGTAGGCCACAGGGAGGGAAGCCTGAAGCTTTCTTT.

The chain has TRBV5-4 and TRBJ1-4; 9 bases fit TRBD1. V lost 5 bases to trimming and J lost 7 bases; unmatched junction nucleotides: 6. CDR3 length equals 14 residues. CDR1 and CDR2 (germline): SGHNT, YYREEE (reference sequence). Here the CDR3 DNA reads TGTGCCAGCAGTCCGGACAGGGGACGTGAAAAACTGTTTTTT. Translated: CASSPDRGREKLFF.

The chain joins TRBV6-5 to TRBJ1-6; possibly TRBD1 for D (6 bases). This CDR3 contains 13 residues. Trimming removed 6 bases at V and 8 bases at J, with 11 bases between. Germline-derived CDR1 and CDR2 are MNHEY and SVGAGI. This CDR3 reads CASSTRGHSPLHF. The CDR3 coding sequence is TGTGCCAGCAGCACCAGGGGACATTCACCCCTCCACTTT.

The V and J genes are TRBV30 and TRBJ2-3; 13 bases map to TRBD2. Germline V lookup: CDR1 GTSNPN, CDR2 SVGIG (reference sequence). The CDR3 has 19 residues. Losses at the gene ends were 2 bases for V and 2 bases for J; bases not matched to a gene: 13. The CDR3 bases are TGTGCCTGGAGTAAACGGAGACTAGCGGGGGGCCCCTTCACAGATACGCAGTATTTT. Encoded protein: CAWSKRRLAGGPFTDTQYF.

This clone has only one observation. The rearrangement uses TRBV2 and TRBJ1-5; maybe TRBD1 (5 bases). The CDR3 length is 14 residues. Germline-derived CDR1 and CDR2 are SNHLY and FYNNEI. Between the trimmed V and J ends, which lost 6 bases and 7 bases, there was a span of 16 bases. The DNA for the CDR3 is TGTGCCAGCAGGGAGGGGCCTATGGGACAGCCCCAGCATTTT. Its protein product is CASREGPMGQPQHF.

This clone was seen just once. The V call is TRBV2, the J call TRBJ2-4; 8 positions match TRBD1. The germline V gene encodes CDR1 SNHLY and CDR2 FYNNEI. The V and J ends lost 8 bases and 8 bases, in that order; junction bases with no gene match: 2. The CDR3 extends over 11 amino acids. CDR3 in DNA: TGTGCCAGCCGGACAGGGCACATTCAGTACTTC. Protein sequence: CASRTGHIQYF.

The CDR3 DNA is TGTGCCAGCAGCCTCTCCCGACAGGGACCAATCTCCTATAATTCACCCCTCCACTTT. Translated, it gives CASSLSRQGPISYNSPLHF. This rearrangement joins TRBV3-1 (or the pseudogene TRBV3-2) to TRBJ1-6, with TRBD1 identical over 7 bases. V trimming: 4 bases; J trimming: 0 bases; junction bases outside the gene matches: 12. This CDR3 region has 19 residues. Germline CDR1 LGHDT, CDR2 YNNKEL (reference sequence).

This clone has only one observation. V and J are TRBV5-1 and TRBJ1-5; 7 bases match TRBD1. Per germline, CDR1 SGHRS and CDR2 YFSETQ. The CDR3 is 15 amino acids. V lost 0 bases, J lost 2 bases, and 2 bases stayed unmatched. The CDR3 bases are TGCGCCAGCAGCTTGGACAGGGGTGGCAATCAGCCCCAGCATTTT. This codes for CASSLDRGGNQPQHF.

This chain links TRBV6-5 with TRBJ2-7; 7 bases map to TRBD1. J was trimmed by 4 bases and V by 6 bases; bases with no gene match: 9. Germline lookup yields CDR1 MNHEY and CDR2 SVGAGI. The CDR3 totals 14 residues. This CDR3 reads CASRAPGQLYEQYV. CDR3 coding DNA: TGTGCCAGCAGAGCTCCGGGACAGTTATACGAGCAGTACGTC.

The J gene is TRBJ1-1, the V gene TRBV9, with D maybe TRBD1 (6 bases). The CDR3 is 16 amino acids. Trimming shortened V by 4 bases and J by 0 bases, and 16 bases separated the two germline ends. In germline, CDR1 is SGDLS, CDR2 YYNGEE. CDR3 protein: CASSNLETGLNTEAFF. The CDR3 nucleotides read TGTGCCAGCAGCAACCTTGAGACAGGACTGAACACTGAAGCTTTCTTT.

The rearrangement links TRBV2 to TRBJ1-5; 9 bases agree with TRBD1. The CDR3 spans 14 residues. Per germline, CDR1 SNHLY and CDR2 FYNNEI. Germline trimming cut 6 bases from V and 1 base from J; bases unmatched to any gene: 1. The chain's CDR3 is CASRQGASNQPQHF. In nucleotides, the CDR3 is TGTGCCAGCAGACAGGGGGCGAGCAATCAGCCCCAGCATTTT.

This chain connects TRBV29-1 to TRBJ1-2; D is possibly TRBD1 (5 bases). Germline V lookup: CDR1 SQVTM, CDR2 ANQGSEA. The CDR3 has 13 residues. V lost 2 bases and J 0 bases, leaving 7 bases between the germline ends. CDR3 sequence reads: CSVERGANYGYTF. CDR3 bases: TGCAGCGTTGAAAGGGGCGCTAACTATGGCTACACCTTC. The whole variable domain, remainder taken from reference TRBV29-1 and TRBJ1-2, is SAVISQKPSRDICQRGTSLTIQCQVDSQVTMMFWYRQQPGQSLTLIATANQGSEATYESGFVIDKFPISRPNLTFSTLTVSNMSPEDSSIYLCSVERGANYGYTFGSGTRLTVV.